The clone carrying this TCR beta chain was seen a handful of times. The data originate from a study of T cells in Graves' hyperthyroidism and ophthalmopathy. The TCR beta CDR3 regions underwent amplification using RNA transcripts as the source. The TCR CDR3 was amplified in a first-round RT-PCR using the HTBI primer set. TCRdb re-derived calls from the multiplex PCR reads in MiXCR, one entry per CDR3 protein. The sample shows 350,000 to 450,000 distinct CDR3 sequences, about a sixth of them seen only once. The CDR3 is 16 amino acids. V lost 3 bases and J 3 bases, leaving 18 bases between the germline ends. In germline, CDR1 is SGHAT, CDR2 FQNNGV.

The rearrangement links TRBV11-2 to TRBJ2-7; TRBD2 is a possible D gene (7 bases). Sequencing input: blood. This clonotype originated in a young woman with Graves' hyperthyroidism that later progressed to Graves' ophthalmopathy. The CDR3 is CASSLERDTAYYEQYF. The DNA for the CDR3 is TGTGCCAGCAGCTTGGAGCGGGACACCGCTTACTACGAGCAGTACTTC.